These T cell receptor beta chains were read from a single sample in a study of blood T cell repertoires in COVID-19. Profiled with immunoSEQ multiplex PCR; TCRdb holds only in-frame clones, not every one. This table holds some 100,000 clones, roughly 80% found once. Sequencing used peripheral blood. The receptors stem from a woman aged 55-75 years with acute or convalescent COVID-19. The CDR3 runs from the conserved cysteine through the conserved F or W. The order of the fields is J gene, V gene, D gene, clone size, CDR3 DNA, CDR3 protein. A D gene is named only where the DNA matches it firmly. Only some rows state a clone size, as once, few, many or a class for expanded clones.

TRBJ1-1 | TRBV27 | . | few | TGTGCCAGCAGTTTAAGAGGCGGCACTGAAGCTTTCTTT | CASSLRGGTEAFF
TRBJ2-2 | TRBV11-2 | TRBD1 | few | TGTGCCAGCAGCCTAAGAGCGACCGGGACAGTTGTCACCGGGGAGCTGTTTTTT | CASSLRATGTVVTGELFF
TRBJ2-7 | TRBV3-1/TRBV3-2 | . | . | TGTGCCAGCAGCCAAGGGCCGGACAGCCCAAACACCTACGAGCAGTACTTC | CASSQGPDSPNTYEQYF
TRBJ2-7 | TRBV30 | TRBD2 | . | TGTGCCTGGAGTCAAGCGGGAGAGCAGTACTTC | CAWSQAGEQYF
TRBJ1-2 | TRBV7-9 | TRBD1 | . | TGTGCCAGCAGCCGGACAGGGAATAACTATGGCTACACCTTC | CASSRTGNNYGYTF
TRBJ1-5 | TRBV5-1 | . | . | TGCGCCAGCAGCTTGGTCCCCGATCAGCCCCAGCATTTT | CASSLVPDQPQHF
TRBJ1-6 | TRBV7-8 | TRBD1 | . | TGTGCCAGCAGCTTAGGGACAGGGGCGATTTCACCCCTCCACTTT | CASSLGTGAISPLHF
TRBJ2-1 | TRBV12-3/TRBV12-4 | TRBD2 | . | TGTGCCAGCATTCTGGGACTAGCCAATGAGCAGTTCTTC | CASILGLANEQFF
TRBJ1-2 | TRBV28 | . | few | TGTGCCAGCAGTCCACATGGGGGGAACTATGGCTACACCTTC | CASSPHGGNYGYTF
TRBJ2-2 | TRBV24-1 | . | . | TGTGCCACCAGTGATTCCGGTCTCTCCGGGGAGCTGTTTTTT | CATSDSGLSGELFF
TRBJ2-7 | TRBV2 | . | few | TGTGCCAGCGGTAGACTCGGCTACGAGCAGTACTTC | CASGRLGYEQYF
TRBJ1-5 | TRBV27 | TRBD1 | . | TGTGCCAGCAGTGCCAACAGGGGAGATCAGCCCCAGCATTTT | CASSANRGDQPQHF
TRBJ2-2 | TRBV6-2/TRBV6-3 | TRBD2 | . | TGTGCCAGCAGTTACGCTAGCGGGAGTAGGGAGCTGTTTTTT | CASSYASGSRELFF
TRBJ1-4 | TRBV7-9 | . | once | TGTGCCAGCAGCCATTCGACAGCTAATGAAAAACTGCTTTTT | CASSHSTANEKLLF
TRBJ2-1 | TRBV7-2 | . | . | TGTGCCAGCAGCTTAGTTCGGTTGGGGCTTAATGAGCAGTTCTTC | CASSLVRLGLNEQFF
TRBJ2-5 | TRBV5-4 | TRBD2 | . | TGTGCCAGCAGCCCTGGTGGGCTAGCGGGGGTGGAGACCCAGTACTTC | CASSPGGLAGVETQYF
TRBJ2-7 | TRBV18 | TRBD1 | few | TGTGCCAGTCGAGGACAGGCCCAGGGTTACGAGCAGTACTTC | CASRGQAQGYEQYF
TRBJ2-7 | TRBV7-8 | TRBD1 | . | TGTGCCAGCAGCTTGGGACAGGGGGCGGGAACCTACGAGCAGTACTTC | CASSLGQGAGTYEQYF
TRBJ1-2 | TRBV28 | . | . | TGTGCCAGTCAATCACAGGCAGGGTATGGCTACACCTTC | CASQSQAGYGYTF
TRBJ2-1 | TRBV18 | TRBD2 | . | TGTGCCAGCTCACCCAGACTAGCGGGAGCCGGGGAGTATAATGAGCAGTTCTTC | CASSPRLAGAGEYNEQFF
TRBJ2-1 | TRBV5-6 | TRBD2 | . | TGTGCCAGCAGCTTGTTTCTTTCCGGGCTAGCGGCCTACAATGAGCAGTTCTTC | CASSLFLSGLAAYNEQFF
TRBJ2-7 | TRBV7-8 | TRBD1 | . | TGTGCCAGCAGCCCCCCGGGACAGTCCTACGAGCAGTACTTC | CASSPPGQSYEQYF
TRBJ2-5 | TRBV18 | . | . | TGTGCCAGCTCACCACCAGCAGAGACCCAGTACTTC | CASSPPAETQYF
TRBJ2-3 | TRBV6-4 | . | . | TGTGCCAGCAGTGACTCTCACACAGATACGCAGTATTTT | CASSDSHTDTQYF
TRBJ2-1 | TRBV6-1 | TRBD2 | . | TGTGCCAGCAGTGAATCGGGGGGAGGGTCCTACAATGAGCAGTTCTTC | CASSESGGGSYNEQFF
TRBJ2-7 | TRBV6-1 | . | . | TGTGCCAGCAGTGAACCCCCCACTACCTACGAGCAGTACTTC | CASSEPPTTYEQYF
TRBJ1-3 | TRBV5-1 | TRBD1 | . | TGCGCCAGCAGCGCCCGGGACAGCTCTGGAAACACCATATATTTT | CASSARDSSGNTIYF
TRBJ2-3 | TRBV20-1 | . | . | TGCAGTGCTAGCCGTTCAGATACGCAGTATTTT | CSASRSDTQYF
TRBJ1-2 | TRBV10-1 | . | . | TGCGCCAGCAGTGCTAGGACTTCACCCACGGATGGCTACACCTTC | CASSARTSPTDGYTF
TRBJ1-1 | TRBV18 | . | few | TGTGCCAGCTCACCCCAACGAGAGACAGAAGCTTTCTTT | CASSPQRETEAFF
TRBJ1-6 | TRBV6-5 | . | . | TGTGCCAGCAGTTACTCCCCCCTCAGTAATAATTCACCCCTCCACTTT | CASSYSPLSNNSPLHF
TRBJ2-3 | TRBV6-5 | . | . | TGTGCCAGCAGAGGGGGGGACTTCACAGATACGCAGTATTTT | CASRGGDFTDTQYF
TRBJ1-5 | TRBV18 | . | . | TGTGCCAGCTCACCAACGGGCAATCAGCCCCAGCATTTT | CASSPTGNQPQHF
TRBJ2-1 | TRBV5-1 | . | . | TGCGCCAGCAGCAGGGAAAGCGGAGCCTACAATGAGCAGTTCTTC | CASSRESGAYNEQFF
TRBJ2-6 | TRBV5-1 | . | . | TGCGCCAGCAGCTTCTCCGGGGCCAACGTCCTGACTTTC | CASSFSGANVLTF
TRBJ1-1 | TRBV19 | . | . | TGTGCCAGTAGAGTACAGGTATTCGACATGAACACTGAAGCTTTCTTT | CASRVQVFDMNTEAFF
TRBJ1-5 | TRBV7-2 | . | . | TGTGCCAGCAGTCCTCTTGGGGCGGGATACAATCAGCCCCAGCATTTT | CASSPLGAGYNQPQHF
TRBJ1-1 | TRBV7-8 | . | . | TGTGCCAGCAGCTTAGGTTCCGGGGTCACGAACACTGAAGCTTTCTTT | CASSLGSGVTNTEAFF
TRBJ1-5 | TRBV10-2 | . | . | TGCGCCAGCAGCCCGGGACAAGACAATCAGCCCCAGCATTTT | CASSPGQDNQPQHF
TRBJ1-1 | TRBV10-1 | TRBD1 | . | TGCGCCAGCAGTGAAGCTGGACAGGGAGGAGCGAACACTGAAGCTTTCTTT | CASSEAGQGGANTEAFF
TRBJ2-2 | TRBV7-2 | . | . | TGTGCCAGCAGCCCGACAGGACCCGGGGAGCTGTTTTTT | CASSPTGPGELFF
TRBJ2-7 | TRBV2 | . | . | TGTGCCAGCAGTAACATATACGAGCAGTACTTC | CASSNIYEQYF
TRBJ1-5 | TRBV19 | . | . | TGTGCCAGTAGTATCATCGTCGGCAGGCGAAATAGCAATCAGCCCCAGCATTTT | CASSIIVGRRNSNQPQHF
TRBJ1-1 | TRBV28 | TRBD1 | . | TGTGCCAGCAGGAACCGACCAGGGGGGACTGAAGCTTTCTTT | CASRNRPGGTEAFF
TRBJ2-2 | TRBV30 | . | . | TGTGCCTGGCAAACAGGGCCCGGGGAGCTGTTTTTT | CAWQTGPGELFF
TRBJ2-1 | TRBV7-8 | TRBD2 | . | TGTGCCAGCAGCTTAGAGGGGCTAGCGGGAGCAAATGAGCAGTTCTTC | CASSLEGLAGANEQFF
TRBJ2-1 | TRBV29-1 | . | . | TGCAGTGCCCAGGGGAATAATGAGCAGTTCTTC | CSAQGNNEQFF
TRBJ1-5 | TRBV12-3/TRBV12-4 | . | . | TGTGCCAGTCGGGGGGGCAATCAGCCCCAGCATTTT | CASRGGNQPQHF
TRBJ1-6 | TRBV28 | TRBD1 | . | TGTGCCAGCAGAACAGGGGGCGCATGGCCACCCCTCCACTTT | CASRTGGAWPPLHF
TRBJ2-2 | TRBV2 | TRBD2 | . | TGTGCCAGCAGTGAAGCCGGGACTAGCGGCGGGGAGCTGTTTTTT | CASSEAGTSGGELFF
TRBJ2-2 | TRBV19 | . | once | TGTGCCAGTAGTATAGAGGGGGGCACCGGGGAGCTGTTTTTT | CASSIEGGTGELFF
TRBJ1-5 | TRBV2 | . | . | TGTGCCAGCAGTTCTGACAGGTCCCAGCATTTT | CASSSDRSQHF
TRBJ2-2 | TRBV5-4 | . | . | TGTGCCAGCAGCTTGGGTGACTATTTCGGGGAGCTGTTTTTT | CASSLGDYFGELFF
TRBJ1-3 | TRBV6-1 | TRBD1 | . | TGTGCCAGCAGTGGATTTCCCGGACAGGGGGGGAACACCATATATTTT | CASSGFPGQGGNTIYF